This T cell receptor beta chain is from a study of CD8 T cells in Susac syndrome. Study-wide points: TCR sequencing and HLA analysis covered a relatively small number of individuals.

Reverse transcription of about 0.5 to 1 ug RNA used random hexamers. By means of immunoSEQ multiplex PCR, TCR beta CDR3 spanning 54 Vbeta and 13 Jbeta underwent amplification. MiXCR, applied by TCRdb to the immunoSEQ multiplex PCR reads, yields one record per CDR3 protein. The data show about 240,000 distinct CDR3 sequences, less than 96% seen once. Between the trimmed V and J ends, which lost 0 bases and 4 bases, there was a span of 7 bases. The CDR3 is made up of 13 amino acids. Germline V gene lookup returns CDR1 SGHNT and CDR2 YYREEE (reference sequence). About this clonotype itself: The target antigen is unknown.

The chain carries TRBV5-4 and TRBJ1-2; D ambiguous. The sequence was collected from a human donor with Susac syndrome. The sample taken for sequencing was CD4+ T cells from PBMCs. CDR3 nucleotides: TGTGCCAGCAGCTTGGGGCATGGCTATGGCTACACCTTC. Its translation: CASSLGHGYGYTF.